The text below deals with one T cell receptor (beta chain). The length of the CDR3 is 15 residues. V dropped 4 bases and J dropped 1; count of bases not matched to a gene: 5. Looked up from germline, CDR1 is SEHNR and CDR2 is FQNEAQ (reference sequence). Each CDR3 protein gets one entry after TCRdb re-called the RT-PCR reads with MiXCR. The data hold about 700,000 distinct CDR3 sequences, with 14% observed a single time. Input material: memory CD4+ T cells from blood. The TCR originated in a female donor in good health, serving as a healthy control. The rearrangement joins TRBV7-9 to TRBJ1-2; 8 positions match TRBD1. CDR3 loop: CASSSGTGLNYGYTF. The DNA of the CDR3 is TGTGCCAGCAGCTCAGGGACAGGTCTTAACTATGGCTACACCTTC.